This T cell receptor (beta chain) is drawn from a study of Ad26.COV2.S vaccination and SARS-CoV-2 variants. For the study at large: Each vaccinee took Ad26.COV2.S intramuscularly, once or twice 56 days apart.

Study-level points and caveats: Greater spike-specific TCR breadth was seen in vaccine recipients than in placebo recipients. Non-spike TCR breadth was similar in vaccine and placebo recipients.

Note on this clone: Its cognate antigen is unknown.

Sequencing was performed with immunoSEQ multiplex PCR; in TCRdb, only in-frame clones are kept and a portion is missing. The repertoire has some 300,000 clones, 70% to 90% of them found once; the top ten carry 1.9%. This sample's treatment: about 20 received Ad26.COV2.S at low or high dose, single or two shots; about 5 received placebo; per-sample allocation not given. Material that was analyzed had been drawn on day 63 after the first vaccine or placebo injection. Donor was an adult aged 18-55 years in Boston. This CDR3 comprises 15 residues. The V gene's germline CDR1 is LGHDT and CDR2 YNNKEL (reference sequence). The junction had 8 bases not matched to a gene; V was cut back by 1 base and J by 6 bases.

The input for sequencing was peripheral blood, taken in a trial of Ad26.COV2.S vaccine versus placebo. The origin of this receptor is a person between 18 and 60 years old who received the Ad26.COV2.S COVID-19 vaccine or a placebo. The chain combines TRBV3-1 (or the pseudogene TRBV3-2) with TRBJ2-7, with 8 nucleotides matching TRBD1. This CDR3 reads CASSQAAGGVSEQYF. The CDR3 DNA reads TGTGCCAGCAGCCAAGCGGCAGGGGGCGTTTCCGAGCAGTACTTC.